The 28 T cell receptor beta chains below all came from one sample that was sequenced in a study of identical twins. TCRdb redid the calling of the 5' RACE reads with MiXCR, one entry per CDR3 protein. The sample lists hundreds of thousands of distinct CDR3 sequences; roughly 26% were seen once. These data are also associated with another study on T cells expressing NK-cell markers.

Sample: CD4+ T cells sorted from blood. The receptors shown here come from a woman aged 18-30 years in good health.

This clonotype was recorded many times. The V gene is TRBV7-3, the J gene TRBJ1-2, with D possibly TRBD1 on 6 matching bases. Germline CDR1 reads SGHTA; CDR2 reads FQGTGA. With 2 bases removed from V and 5 bases from J, the gap between germline ends came to 9 bases. The CDR3 consists of 13 residues. The CDR3 DNA follows: TGTGCCAGCAGCTTAGACGGACAGTATGGCTACACCTTC. Its protein is CASSLDGQYGYTF.

This clonotype was detected a few times. The chain carries TRBV20-1 and TRBJ1-5; 8 bases align to TRBD1. This CDR3 contains 12 residues. The trim removed 5 bases at V and 7 bases at J, leaving 4 bases unmatched. Germline values: CDR1 DFQATT, CDR2 SNEGSKA (reference sequence). DNA of the CDR3: TGCAGTGCTGCACGGACAGGGCAGCCCCAGCATTTT. Protein sequence: CSAARTGQPQHF.

V is TRBV2 and J is TRBJ2-7, with D hard to call. Germline V gene lookup returns CDR1 SNHLY and CDR2 FYNNEI. This CDR3 contains 12 residues. V was cut by 8 bases and J by 5 bases, with 13 bases left in between. The CDR3 DNA sequence: TGTGCCAGCCGACTGATATTGGACGAGCAGTACTTC. It specifies CASRLILDEQYF. The whole variable domain, remainder taken from reference TRBV2 and TRBJ2-7, is EPEVTQTPSHQVTQMGQEVILRCVPISNHLYFYWYRQILGQKVEFLVSFYNNEISEKSEIFDDQFSVERPDGSNFTLKIRSTKLEDSAMYFCASRLILDEQYFGPGTRLTVT.

The chain recombines TRBV5-1 with TRBJ2-1; D may be TRBD2 (5 bases). Germline-derived CDR1 and CDR2 are SGHRS and YFSETQ. CDR3 length: 13 residues. Trimming took off 3 bases at V and 10 bases at J, with 14 bases between the two ends. Written as DNA, the CDR3 is TGCGCCAGCAGCTCCGGATCGGGCGGGGAGCAGTTCTTC. This codes for CASSSGSGGEQFF.

This clonotype has a handful of counts. The chain is built from TRBV7-3 and TRBJ2-3; D not certain. CDR3 length: 13 amino acids. CDR1 is SGHTA, CDR2 FQGTGA, per germline. V was trimmed by 1 base and J by 6 bases, leaving 8 bases between them. The CDR3 here is CASSLNSVDTQYF. The CDR3 nucleotides are TGTGCCAGCAGCTTAAACAGTGTGGATACGCAGTATTTT.

This clonotype was counted a few times. J is TRBJ2-3 and V is TRBV7-2; 8 nucleotides match TRBD2. V lost 5 bases, J lost 4 bases, and 5 bases stayed unmatched. This CDR3 region has 14 residues. Germline assignment: CDR1 SGHTA and CDR2 FQGNSA. The CDR3 DNA reads TGTGCCAGCAGCATTAGCGGGGTCCCAGATACGCAGTATTTT. Amino acids: CASSISGVPDTQYF.

As DNA, the CDR3 is TGTGCCACCCAGACAGTGGAGCAGTTCTTC. Residues: CATQTVEQFF. The rearrangement joins TRBV28 to TRBJ2-1, with D tentatively TRBD1 (5 bases). Germline-derived CDR1 and CDR2 are MDHEN and SYDVKM. V shed 10 bases and J shed 10 bases, with 11 bases lying between them. CDR3 size: 10 residues.

The chain combines TRBV20-1 with TRBJ1-1, with 8 bases lining up with TRBD1. The germline CDR1 and CDR2 sequences are DFQATT and SNEGSKA (reference sequence). The length of the CDR3 is 16 residues. V was pared by 1 base and J by 2 bases, with 9 bases of the junction left unmatched. Written as DNA, the CDR3 is TGCAGTGCTAGAGGAGTAGGACAGGGAGATAACACTGAAGCTTTCTTT. The encoded protein is CSARGVGQGDNTEAFF.

The chain employs TRBV5-1 and TRBJ1-1; D uncertain. This CDR3 is 14 amino acids long. The germline CDR1 and CDR2 sequences are SGHRS and YFSETQ. V was clipped by 0 bases and J by 1 base, with 7 bases between them. CDR3 sequence reads: CASSLGAANTEAFF. The CDR3 DNA sequence: TGCGCCAGCAGCTTGGGGGCAGCGAACACTGAAGCTTTCTTT.

The chain recombines TRBV20-1 with TRBJ2-5, with 10 bases aligning to TRBD1. The V segment lost 1 base and the J segment 3 bases; nucleotides outside the gene matches: 5. The CDR3 length is 15 residues. The V gene's germline CDR1 is DFQATT and CDR2 SNEGSKA (reference sequence). CDR3 amino acids: CSARGSGTGEETQYF. Here the CDR3 DNA reads TGCAGTGCTAGAGGATCGGGGACAGGGGAAGAGACCCAGTACTTC.

This clonotype was counted between two and nine times. The genes are TRBV25-1 and TRBJ1-3, with TRBD1 as a possible D gene (6 bases). The CDR3 has 13 amino acids. CDR1 is MGHDK and CDR2 is SYGVNS in the germline V gene. V gave up 5 bases and J gave up 8 bases, with 13 bases separating them. The CDR3, as DNA: TGTGCCAGCAGTTCCCTAGGGGGATACACCATATATTTT. It translates to CASSSLGGYTIYF.

This clonotype occurred a few times. V is TRBV5-1 and J is TRBJ2-3; 8 nucleotides match TRBD2. CDR1 and CDR2 (germline): SGHRS, YFSETQ. This CDR3 comprises 18 residues. After removal of 4 bases from V and 0 bases from J, the junction contained 13 bases not matched to a gene. CDR3 sequence reads: CASSPFGLAGTSTDTQYF. CDR3 DNA: TGCGCCAGCAGCCCCTTTGGTCTAGCGGGCACTAGCACAGATACGCAGTATTTT.

The chain couples TRBV20-1 to TRBJ2-3, with TRBD2 identical over 12 bases. Germline V gene sequence: CDR1 DFQATT, CDR2 SNEGSKA (reference sequence). CDR3 length equals 15 residues. With V trimmed by 3 bases and J by 6 bases, 7 bases remained unmatched. In DNA form, the CDR3 reads TGCAGTGCTAGTGTACTAGCGGGGGGCTGGGATACGCAGTATTTT. Translating gives CSASVLAGGWDTQYF.

This clonotype came up a few times. The chain links TRBV4-3 to TRBJ2-4, with 11 bases fitting TRBD2. The V gene's germline CDR1 is LGHNA and CDR2 YSLEER. CDR3 length: 17 amino acids. Trimming removed 0 bases from V and 9 bases from J; junction bases left unmatched: 10. The CDR3 DNA follows: TGCGCCAGCAGCCAAGAGGGTAGCGGGAGGGCCTTAGGCATTCAGTACTTC. Amino acid sequence: CASSQEGSGRALGIQYF.

The chain carries TRBV7-6 and TRBJ2-6; perhaps TRBD1 as D (6 bases). The V end was cut by 4 bases, the J end by 0 bases, with 22 bases between. This CDR3 contains 20 residues. Germline V lookup: CDR1 SGHVS, CDR2 FNYEAQ. The CDR3 here is CASSSPLMDSRISGANVLTF. In DNA, the CDR3 is TGTGCCAGCAGCTCCCCCCTTATGGACAGCCGTATCTCTGGGGCCAACGTCCTGACTTTC.

This rearrangement joins TRBV4-3 to TRBJ2-6, with 8 bases identical to TRBD1. The V gene's germline CDR1 is LGHNA and CDR2 YSLEER. The CDR3 totals 18 residues. The V and J ends lost 2 bases and 2 bases, in that order; junction bases with no gene match: 8. CDR3 sequence reads: CASSQHRWTGTGANVLTF. Written as DNA, the CDR3 is TGCGCCAGCAGCCAACACCGATGGACAGGGACTGGGGCCAACGTCCTGACTTTC.

This clonotype came up a few times. This chain connects TRBV29-1 to TRBJ1-1; maybe TRBD1 (6 bases). Germline loops: CDR1 SQVTM, CDR2 ANQGSEA. Trimming stripped 6 bases from V and 5 bases from J, with 19 bases between. There are 14 residues in the CDR3. In DNA form, the CDR3 reads TGCAGCGTCCCGGGCGGGGGGCCGTGGACTGAAGCTTTCTTT. It is translated as CSVPGGGPWTEAFF.

This clonotype appeared a few times. CDR3 sequence: CASSSSLGGEKTGELFF. The CDR3 coding sequence is TGTGCCAGCAGCTCCTCCTTGGGGGGGGAGAAGACCGGGGAGCTGTTTTTT. This chain uses TRBV7-9 with TRBJ2-2, with 7 bases aligning to TRBD2. The CDR3 spans 17 residues. Per germline, CDR1 SEHNR and CDR2 FQNEAQ (reference sequence). V was clipped by 4 bases and J by 5 bases; unmatched bases: 13.

There are a few counts of this clonotype. The chain has TRBV20-1 and TRBJ2-6; D remains unclear. V gave up 5 bases and J gave up 0 bases, with 8 bases separating them. This CDR3 has 14 residues. CDR1 DFQATT and CDR2 SNEGSKA come from the germline V gene (reference sequence). The chain's CDR3 is CSAARSSGANVLTF. In DNA form, the CDR3 reads TGCAGTGCTGCCCGGTCCTCTGGGGCCAACGTCCTGACTTTC.

V usage is TRBV6-1 and J usage is TRBJ2-7; 9 nucleotides line up with TRBD1. The CDR3 consists of 13 residues. Germline values: CDR1 MNHNS, CDR2 SASEGT. V gave up 4 bases and J gave up 3 bases; unmatched junction bases: 1. CDR3 sequence reads: CASSVDRGYEQYF. CDR3 DNA: TGTGCCAGCAGTGTGGACAGGGGCTACGAGCAGTACTTC.

V is TRBV7-2 and J is TRBJ2-1; 10 bases align to TRBD2. Germline V gene data show CDR1 as SGHTA and CDR2 as FQGNSA. The CDR3 runs to 14 residues. J gave up 8 bases and V 1 base, and 2 bases lay outside the gene matches. CDR3 DNA: TGTGCCAGCAGCTTAGGAGCGGGAGGGGATGAGCAGTTCTTC. This sequence encodes CASSLGAGGDEQFF.

V gene TRBV5-1 combines with J gene TRBJ2-3; D is unresolved. The germline gives CDR1 SGHRS, CDR2 YFSETQ. The V gene lost 4 bases and the J gene lost 2 bases, with 11 bases spanning the gap. The CDR3 is 14 residues long. The CDR3 reads CASSGSQPTDTQYF. The DNA for the CDR3 is TGCGCCAGCAGCGGGTCCCAACCCACAGATACGCAGTATTTT.

This clonotype occurred a few times. The chain uses TRBV20-1 and TRBJ1-1; D gene ambiguous. V gave up 4 bases and J gave up 6 bases, with 6 bases separating them. The CDR3 loop spans 10 amino acids. Per germline, CDR1 DFQATT and CDR2 SNEGSKA (reference sequence). DNA for the CDR3: TGCAGTGCTACCCACCCTGAAGCTTTCTTT. This gives the protein CSATHPEAFF.

The J gene is TRBJ2-3, the V gene TRBV7-2; the D is unclear. V lost 4 bases to trimming and J lost 2 bases, with 7 bases between them. This CDR3 contains 13 residues. Per germline, CDR1 SGHTA and CDR2 FQGNSA. The CDR3 DNA reads TGTGCCAGCAGCTCACGCCTCACAGATACGCAGTATTTT. Its protein product is CASSSRLTDTQYF.

CDR3 nucleotides: TGTGCCAGCAGCAGGGACAGGAGGCCAGATACGCAGTATTTT. Residues: CASSRDRRPDTQYF. V is TRBV12-3 or TRBV12-4 and J is TRBJ2-3, with TRBD1 matching 8 bases. The junction had 6 bases not matched to a gene; V was cut back by 6 bases and J by 4 bases. The CDR3 runs to 14 residues.

This chain joins TRBV10-3 and TRBJ2-1; D possibly corresponds to TRBD1 (5 bases). V was trimmed by 9 bases and J by 9 bases, leaving 15 bases between them. In germline, CDR1 is ENHRY, CDR2 SYGVKD. This CDR3 has 12 amino acids. The CDR3 nucleotides are TGTGCCATAAGGACCCAGGGCGCTGAGCAGTTCTTC. Its protein product is CAIRTQGAEQFF.

The CDR3 DNA sequence: TGTGCCAGCAGTCCACGGGACGGGAATAGCAATCAGCCCCAGCATTTT. This encodes CASSPRDGNSNQPQHF. The chain has TRBV6-1 and TRBJ1-5, with D possibly matching TRBD1 (5 bases). This CDR3 region has 16 residues. Germline V gene lookup returns CDR1 MNHNS and CDR2 SASEGT. Trimming removed 5 bases at V and 0 bases at J, with 14 bases between.

This clonotype came up a few times. This chain uses TRBV7-3 with TRBJ1-2, with D perhaps TRBD1 (6 bases). The CDR3 loop spans 13 amino acids. Trimming shortened V by 5 bases and J by 4 bases, and 11 bases separated the two germline ends. From germline, CDR1 is SGHTA and CDR2 FQGTGA. For the CDR3, the DNA is TGTGCCAGCAGCCCAACAGGGAGCTATGGCTACACCTTC. Translating it yields CASSPTGSYGYTF.